These 21 T cell receptor beta chains share one sample of origin, sequenced in a study of T cell responses to AZD1222 COVID-19 vaccine. Clones were sequenced by immunoSEQ multiplex PCR, and TCRdb holds only the in-frame ones, with some missing. The table lists some 120,000 clones, 88% of them singletons. The input for sequencing was peripheral blood, taken on day 0 of MenACWY control vaccination. The receptors shown here come from an adult in good health.

This chain connects TRBV20-1 to TRBJ1-2; D ambiguous. Germline CDR1 reads DFQATT; CDR2 reads SNEGSKA (reference sequence). The V and J ends lost 6 bases and 8 bases respectively, with 13 bases between them. The CDR3 covers 11 residues. The CDR3 loop reads CSARTLLGYTF. The CDR3 DNA follows: TGCAGTGCCAGGACCCTTCTCGGCTACACCTTC.

J is TRBJ1-2 and V is TRBV18; a weak D match, TRBD1 (6 bases). Germline loops: CDR1 KGHSH, CDR2 LQKENI. The CDR3 sequence is 15 residues long. The V gene lost 4 bases and the J gene lost 6 bases, with 18 bases spanning the gap. In nucleotides, the CDR3 is TGTGCCAGCTCACTCAACAGGGAAGGAGCTAATGGCTACACCTTC. Translated: CASSLNREGANGYTF. Complete variable domain (other parts from reference TRBV18 and TRBJ1-2): NAGVMQNPRHLVRRRGQEARLRCSPMKGHSHVYWYRQLPEEGLKFMVYLQKENIIDESGMPKERFSAEFPKEGPSILRIQQVVRGDSAAYFCASSLNREGANGYTFGSGTRLTVV.

In DNA form, the CDR3 reads TGTGCCAGCAGTTTGTGGGGCAGCTCCTATAATTCACCCCTCCACTTT. Encoded protein: CASSLWGSSYNSPLHF. V usage is TRBV27 and J usage is TRBJ1-6, with D possibly TRBD1 on 5 matching bases. Trimming left V 3 bases short and J 0 bases short, with 9 bases between. The CDR3 spans 16 residues. In germline, CDR1 is MNHEY, CDR2 SMNVEV (reference sequence).

V and J are TRBV6-5 and TRBJ2-7; TRBD1 aligns across 8 bases. The CDR3 has 15 amino acids. The V segment lost 5 bases and the J segment 1 base; nucleotides outside the gene matches: 7. CDR1 is MNHEY and CDR2 is SVGAGI in the germline V gene. The CDR3 reads CASSPRQGISYEQYF. The CDR3 DNA is TGTGCCAGCAGTCCGAGACAGGGGATATCCTACGAGCAGTACTTC.

The sample holds one count of this clone. The V call is TRBV27, the J call TRBJ2-3; the D gene is possibly TRBD1 (5 bases). The germline V and J ends were trimmed by 3 bases and 0 bases, with 10 bases remaining between them. Germline loops: CDR1 MNHEY, CDR2 SMNVEV (reference sequence). CDR3 length equals 15 residues. The CDR3 DNA reads TGTGCCAGCAGTTTGGGGCGTCCTAGCACAGATACGCAGTATTTT. Translation: CASSLGRPSTDTQYF.

This clone was picked up one time. The rearrangement joins TRBV5-1 to TRBJ2-7, with unresolved D. There are 12 residues in the CDR3. The V gene lost 1 base and the J gene lost 8 bases, with 10 bases spanning the gap. The V gene's germline CDR1 is SGHRS and CDR2 YFSETQ. The CDR3 loop reads CASSLSQTQQYF. CDR3 sequence (DNA): TGCGCCAGCAGCTTGAGCCAGACACAGCAGTACTTC.

This clone was seen a few times. The chain combines TRBV28 with TRBJ2-7, with TRBD1 as a possible D gene (7 bases). Trimming took off 7 bases at V and 0 bases at J, with 16 bases between the two ends. Germline CDR1 and CDR2: MDHEN and SYDVKM. CDR3 length equals 15 residues. In DNA form, the CDR3 reads TGTGCCAGCATTCAGCAGGGGGGACCCTCCTACGAGCAGTACTTC. Translation gives CASIQQGGPSYEQYF.

The rearrangement uses TRBV5-4 and TRBJ2-3, with a weak D call TRBD2 (5 bases). The ends were cut back, 1 base at V and 4 bases at J, with 10 bases in the middle. The germline V gene has CDR1 SGHNT and CDR2 YYREEE (reference sequence). The CDR3 is 14 amino acids. The CDR3 here is CASSLPPSPDTQYF. In nucleotides, the CDR3 is TGTGCCAGCAGCTTGCCGCCTAGCCCAGATACGCAGTATTTT.

This chain connects TRBV7-9 to TRBJ2-1, with 12 bases identical to TRBD2. The V gene end was trimmed by 5 bases and the J gene end by 4 bases; junction bases not matched to a gene: 3. In germline, CDR1 is SEHNR, CDR2 FQNEAQ (reference sequence). The CDR3 is 15 residues long. In nucleotides, the CDR3 is TGTGCCAGCAGCACACTAGCGGGAGGTTACAATGAGCAGTTCTTC. Its translation is CASSTLAGGYNEQFF. The full variable domain, its missing parts supplied by reference TRBV7-9 and TRBJ2-1, is DTGVSQNPRHKITKRGQNVTFRCDPISEHNRLYWYRQTLGQGPEFLTYFQNEAQLEKSRLLSDRFSAERPKGSFSTLEIQRTEQGDSAMYLCASSTLAGGYNEQFFGPGTRLTVL.

For this clone: At one boundary the junction diverges from the germline segment, which might be a read error. The chain carries TRBV7-7 and TRBJ2-5; the D gene is possibly TRBD2 (6 bases). The germline V gene has CDR1 SSHAT and CDR2 FNYEAQ (reference sequence). CDR3 size: 13 residues. The DNA for the CDR3 is TGTGCTAGCAGCACGGGACCCCCCGGGAGCCAGTACTTC. Its protein is CASSTGPPGSQYF.

The chain employs TRBV30 and TRBJ1-1; possibly TRBD1 for D (5 bases). Per the germline V gene, CDR1 is GTSNPN and CDR2 is SVGIG (reference sequence). V lost 8 bases and J 7 bases, leaving 17 bases between the germline ends. This CDR3 contains 12 residues. CDR3 loop: CALSKGRNEAFF. The DNA for the CDR3 is TGTGCCCTATCCAAGGGGCGGAATGAAGCTTTCTTT.

The chain employs TRBV3-1 (or the pseudogene TRBV3-2) and TRBJ2-7; the D gene is possibly TRBD2 (6 bases). CDR3 size: 14 residues. Trimming removed 4 bases at V and 5 bases at J, with 15 bases between. The germline V gene encodes CDR1 LGHDT and CDR2 YNNKEL (reference sequence). CDR3 bases: TGTGCCAGCAGCCCGAGACTAGAATTCAACGAGCAGTACTTC. Its protein is CASSPRLEFNEQYF.

This rearrangement joins TRBV11-3 to TRBJ2-7, with D perhaps matching TRBD2 (6 bases). CDR3 length equals 14 residues. The V end was cut by 1 base, the J end by 5 bases, with 12 bases between. Germline V CDR1 and CDR2: SGHNT, YENEEA. The DNA for the CDR3 is TGTGCCAGCAGCTTAGGGGCGGGATCGGACGAGCAGTACTTC. This codes for CASSLGAGSDEQYF.

The chain is built from TRBV13 and TRBJ2-7; the match to TRBD2 covers 11 bases. J was trimmed by 6 bases and V by 5 bases; bases with no gene match: 18. The CDR3 spans 18 residues. Germline CDR1 is PRHDT and CDR2 is FYEKMQ (reference sequence). This chain's CDR3 is CASSQYLSTSGSKVEQYF. The CDR3 region has the DNA TGTGCCAGCAGCCAATACTTAAGTACTAGCGGGAGCAAGGTCGAGCAGTACTTC.

The chain employs TRBV7-2 and TRBJ2-7; a possible D gene is TRBD2 (6 bases). CDR3 length: 15 amino acids. V dropped 5 bases and J dropped 0 bases, with 14 bases sitting between them. Germline CDR1 and CDR2: SGHTA and FQGNSA. The CDR3 coding sequence is TGTGCCAGCAGCCCGGTCGCGGGGAGCTCCTACGAGCAGTACTTC. Encoded protein: CASSPVAGSSYEQYF.

The chain uses TRBV7-9 and TRBJ1-6; 7 bases are shared with TRBD1. The CDR3 contains 14 residues. With V trimmed by 5 bases and J by 9 bases, 7 bases remained unmatched. CDR1 and CDR2 (germline): SEHNR, FQNEAQ (reference sequence). This CDR3 is CASSRQGLTSPLHF. CDR3 DNA sequence: TGTGCCAGCAGCCGACAGGGTCTGACTTCACCCCTCCACTTT. Drawing the rest from reference TRBV7-9 and TRBJ1-6, the complete variable domain is DTGVSQNPRHKITKRGQNVTFRCDPISEHNRLYWYRQTLGQGPEFLTYFQNEAQLEKSRLLSDRFSAERPKGSFSTLEIQRTEQGDSAMYLCASSRQGLTSPLHFGNGTRLTVT.

The chain couples TRBV25-1 to TRBJ2-3; D is possibly TRBD2 (6 bases). CDR1 is MGHDK, CDR2 SYGVNS, per germline. The germline V and J ends were trimmed by 3 bases and 2 bases, with 9 bases remaining between them. The CDR3 loop spans 14 amino acids. The CDR3 DNA reads TGTGCCAGCAGTGACCGGAGGGTCACAGATACGCAGTATTTT. Its protein is CASSDRRVTDTQYF.

The chain recombines TRBV3-1 (or the pseudogene TRBV3-2) with TRBJ2-2, with TRBD2 matching 12 bases. CDR1 and CDR2 (germline): LGHDT, YNNKEL (reference sequence). This CDR3 region has 16 residues. After removal of 4 bases from V and 3 bases from J, the junction contained 3 bases not matched to a gene. The CDR3 protein is CASSLGTSGYTGELFF. DNA for the CDR3: TGTGCCAGCAGCCTGGGGACTAGCGGGTACACCGGGGAGCTGTTTTTT.

This clone was observed once. This chain uses TRBV3-1 (or the pseudogene TRBV3-2) with TRBJ1-6; 7 positions match TRBD1. Per the germline V gene, CDR1 is LGHDT and CDR2 is YNNKEL (reference sequence). CDR3 length: 14 amino acids. V was clipped by 6 bases and J by 7 bases; unmatched bases: 6. CDR3 bases: TGTGCCAGCAGATATGAACAGGGGAATTCACCCCTCCACTTT. Translated, it gives CASRYEQGNSPLHF.

The chain couples TRBV6-5 to TRBJ1-2, with D maybe TRBD1 (5 bases). Germline values: CDR1 MNHEY, CDR2 SVGAGI. CDR3 length: 12 residues. Trimming removed 6 bases at V and 1 base at J, with 6 bases between. CDR3 sequence reads: CASRQVNYGYTF. The CDR3 DNA sequence: TGTGCCAGCAGACAGGTTAACTATGGCTACACCTTC.

The chain carries TRBV5-1 and TRBJ2-1; perhaps TRBD2 as D (6 bases). Germline CDR1 is SGHRS and CDR2 is YFSETQ. The CDR3 length is 15 residues. V was clipped by 4 bases and J by 5 bases, with 16 bases between them. The CDR3 DNA reads TGCGCCAGCAGCACAACCGGGACTCGAAACAATGAGCAGTTCTTC. Encoded protein: CASSTTGTRNNEQFF.